The sample holds a few counts of the clone carrying this T cell receptor beta chain. These data are taken from a study of regulatory T cells in long-lasting Graves disease. The CDR3 extends over 12 amino acids. V was cut by 1 base and J by 10 bases, with 14 bases left in between. Germline V gene data show CDR1 as SQVTM and CDR2 as ANQGSEA. Time point specified: newly diagnosed GD, antithyroid drugs for less than 3 months. Isolated PBMC RNA provided the starting material for the TCR library. TCR beta libraries were built with iRepertoire HTBI primers and Arm-PCR of CDR3 regions. TCRdb used MiXCR to reprocess the multiplex PCR reads, holding one entry per CDR3 protein. The table records approximately 390,000 distinct CDR3 sequences, 15% to 20% of them present only once. In addition, the sample was reused for a study of T cells in Graves' hyperthyroidism and ophthalmopathy.

V usage is TRBV29-1 and J usage is TRBJ2-7; D is perhaps TRBD1 (5 bases). This sequence originates from a woman between 18 and 30 years old with Graves disease. The specimen comprised peripheral blood mononuclear cells (PBMCs), sampled at new diagnosis, from a patient treated with antithyroid drugs. Written as DNA, the CDR3 is TGCAGCGTTGAAGTGGGTAGGGGAACACAGTACTTC. Amino acids: CSVEVGRGTQYF.